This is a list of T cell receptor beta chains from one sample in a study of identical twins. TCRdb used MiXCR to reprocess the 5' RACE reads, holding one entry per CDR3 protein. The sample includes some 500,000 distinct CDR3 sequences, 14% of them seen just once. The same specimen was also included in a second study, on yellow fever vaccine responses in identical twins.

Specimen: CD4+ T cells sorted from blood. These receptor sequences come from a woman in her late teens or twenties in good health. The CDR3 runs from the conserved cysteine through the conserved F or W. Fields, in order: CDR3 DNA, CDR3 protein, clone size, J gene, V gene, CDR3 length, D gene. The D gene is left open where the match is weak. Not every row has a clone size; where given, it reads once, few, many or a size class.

TGCGCCAGCAGCCCAGGACAGTTTACAATGTATGAGCAGTTCTTC,CASSPGQFTMYEQFF,few,TRBJ2-1,TRBV5-1,15,NA
TGCGCCAGCAGCTTCCTTGGGGACACAGATACGCAGTATTTT,CASSFLGDTDTQYF,many,TRBJ2-3,TRBV5-1,14,NA
TGTGCCAGCAGTTACCGTGGGGGCCAGATGAACACCGGGGAGCTGTTTTTT,CASSYRGGQMNTGELFF,few,TRBJ2-2,TRBV6-5,17,NA
TGTGCCAGTAAACAGGGGGCTATTGGCACCGGGGAGCTGTTTTTT,CASKQGAIGTGELFF,few,TRBJ2-2,TRBV19,15,TRBD1
TGCGCCAGCAGGGAAACTAATGAAAAACTGTTTTTT,CASRETNEKLFF,few,TRBJ1-4,TRBV10-2,12,NA
TGTGCCAGCAGCTCGGGACTAGCGGGAGGGGACGAGCAGTACTTC,CASSSGLAGGDEQYF,few,TRBJ2-7,TRBV7-9,15,TRBD2
TGTGCCAGCAGCTTAGGGCCATCCGGGGAGCTGTTTTTT,CASSLGPSGELFF,few,TRBJ2-2,TRBV7-2,13,NA
TGTGCCAGCAAAGCCCAACAGGTCCCCGGCTACGAGCAGTACTTC,CASKAQQVPGYEQYF,many,TRBJ2-7,TRBV12-3/TRBV12-4,15,NA
TGTGCCAGCTCACCGGGACGGGGACAAGTGGGCAATGAGCAGTTCTTC,CASSPGRGQVGNEQFF,NA,TRBJ2-1,TRBV18,16,NA
TGTGCCAGCAGCGCGGGGACAGGGGGTTTGCACGAGCAGTACTTC,CASSAGTGGLHEQYF,NA,TRBJ2-7,TRBV7-9,15,TRBD1
TGTGCCGCGACCCCTGTGGGAGGAACGGGCGAGCAGTACTTC,CAATPVGGTGEQYF,many,TRBJ2-7,TRBV28,14,NA
TGCGCCAGCAGCCCCGAAAGGGTAGATACGCAGTATTTT,CASSPERVDTQYF,NA,TRBJ2-3,TRBV5-1,13,NA
TGCAGTGCTAGTCGTCTAGCGGGAGGGCGGGCCGATACGCAGTATTTT,CSASRLAGGRADTQYF,NA,TRBJ2-3,TRBV20-1,16,TRBD2
TGTGCCAGCAGCTTACCCCAGGGTTCCCGCAATCAGCCCCAGCATTTT,CASSLPQGSRNQPQHF,NA,TRBJ1-5,TRBV7-2,16,NA
TGTGCCAGCAGCCGCCCGGGACTCCCCGGGGAGCTGTTTTTT,CASSRPGLPGELFF,few,TRBJ2-2,TRBV7-9,14,NA
TGTGCCAGCAGTTTATTGGCCGTAGGCAATCAGCCCCAGCATTTT,CASSLLAVGNQPQHF,NA,TRBJ1-5,TRBV12-3/TRBV12-4,15,NA
TGCAGTGTACTGGGCGGGAACCAAGAGACCCAGTACTTC,CSVLGGNQETQYF,NA,TRBJ2-5,TRBV20-1,13,NA
TGTGCCAGCAGGAGCACAGGGCAGATCAATGAAAAACTGTTTTTT,CASRSTGQINEKLFF,NA,TRBJ1-4,TRBV6-1,15,NA
TGTGCCAGCAGCCGCCGGGCTAGCGGGAGCACAGATACGCAGTATTTT,CASSRRASGSTDTQYF,few,TRBJ2-3,TRBV4-2,16,TRBD2